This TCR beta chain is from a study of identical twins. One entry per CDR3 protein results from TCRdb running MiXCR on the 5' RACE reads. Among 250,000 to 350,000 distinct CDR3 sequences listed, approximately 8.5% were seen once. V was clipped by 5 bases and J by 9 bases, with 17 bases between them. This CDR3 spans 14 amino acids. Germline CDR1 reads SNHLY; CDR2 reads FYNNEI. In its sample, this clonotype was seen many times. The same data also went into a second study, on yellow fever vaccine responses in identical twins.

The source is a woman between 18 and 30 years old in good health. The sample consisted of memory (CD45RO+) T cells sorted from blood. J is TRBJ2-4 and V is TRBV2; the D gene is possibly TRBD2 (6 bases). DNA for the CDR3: TGTGCCAGCAGTTCCGGGACTTCCCCCATCATTCAGTACTTC. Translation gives CASSSGTSPIIQYF.